The source of this TCR beta chain is a study of blood T cell repertoires in COVID-19. Study at large: Spain, Italy and the United States supplied samples that represented acute and convalescent COVID-19. T cells, B-cell-depleted T cells, or PBMCs supplied cDNA or gDNA.

In the source study's methods: Researchers report that nucleated cell counts were estimated from reference gene primer amplification. The assay was immunoSEQ multiplex PCR, and TCRdb's table has in-frame clones only and misses some. Clonal size and the V and J genes are those of that table, whereas D and trimming came from the DNA. The top ten hold 15% of the sample, which has roughly 100,000 clones, more than 75% seen once. This CDR3 is 11 amino acids long. The V end was cut by 10 bases, the J end by 2 bases, with 6 bases between. CDR1 is MNHEY, CDR2 SVGAGI, per germline. J is TRBJ1-3 and V is TRBV6-5; D is ambiguous. The TCR was taken from a man aged 50-59 years with acute or convalescent COVID-19. Material: peripheral blood. In DNA form, the CDR3 reads TGTGCCACCCGGGCTGGAAACACCATATATTTT. Protein: CATRAGNTIYF.